This TCR beta chain originates from a study of human T cells and chemical hapten exposure. Background on the study: Patients, mostly women, had alopecia areata, alopecia totalis or alopecia universalis.

V lost 0 bases to trimming and J lost 5 bases, with 2 bases between them. Germline assignment: CDR1 LNHNV and CDR2 YYDKDF (reference sequence). There are 12 residues in the CDR3. This sample's time point: patch test 3, about 24 weeks after DPC sensitization. The treatment: therapeutic diphenylcyclopropenone sensitization with weekly scalp DPC. The study drew its donors from alopecia patients who were 18 to 70 years old and suitable for DPC. What the library attached to individual cDNA molecules were unique molecular identifiers. MiXCR, applied by TCRdb to the RACE reads, yields one record per CDR3 protein. The data contain about 190,000 distinct CDR3 sequences, 24% of them singletons.

Sequencing used whole blood, obtained in connection with sensitization to the hapten diphenylcyclopropenone (DPC). J is TRBJ1-5 and V is TRBV15; the D is unclear. The clonotype originates from a woman aged 40-49 years with alopecia areata. Some clones in this sample may be carry-over from other donors' samples. The CDR3 DNA reads as TGTGCCACCAGCAGAGATTATCAGCCCCAGCATTTT. Protein sequence: CATSRDYQPQHF.